This paragraph covers one TCR beta chain sequence. Its antigen is as yet unknown. This specimen belongs to a study of response to subunit inactivated influenza vaccine. Study results and limitations: A suggestion made by the authors is that each seasonal influenza vaccination recruits few new T cells.

V lost 4 bases and J lost 3, with 10 bases in between. CDR1 and CDR2 from the germline V gene are MNHEY and SMNVEV (reference sequence). CDR3 length: 13 residues. TCRdb used MiXCR to reprocess the RT-PCR reads, holding one entry per CDR3 protein. Among 170,000 or so distinct CDR3 sequences listed, about 10% were seen once. This sample comprised CD8+ T cells sorted from PBMCs, obtained roughly 24 months after vaccination. V is TRBV27 and J is TRBJ2-7; TRBD1 might be the D (5 bases). This TCR came from a man aged 45-69 years who received an inactivated influenza vaccine. CDR3: CASSSTGYYEQYF. The DNA for the CDR3 is TGTGCCAGCAGTTCCACAGGTTACTACGAGCAGTACTTC.